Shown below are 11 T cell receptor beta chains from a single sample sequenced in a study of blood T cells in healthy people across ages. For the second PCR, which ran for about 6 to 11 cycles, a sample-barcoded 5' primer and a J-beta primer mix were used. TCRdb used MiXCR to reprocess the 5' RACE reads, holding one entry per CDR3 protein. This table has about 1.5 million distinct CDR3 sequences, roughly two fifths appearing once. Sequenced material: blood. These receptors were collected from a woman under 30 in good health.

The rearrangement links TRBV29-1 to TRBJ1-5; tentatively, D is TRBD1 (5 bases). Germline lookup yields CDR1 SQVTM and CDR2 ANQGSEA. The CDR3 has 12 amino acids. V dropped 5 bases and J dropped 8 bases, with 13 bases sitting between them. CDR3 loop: CSVRPAGEPQHF. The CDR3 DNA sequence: TGCAGCGTTAGGCCTGCGGGGGAGCCCCAGCATTTT.

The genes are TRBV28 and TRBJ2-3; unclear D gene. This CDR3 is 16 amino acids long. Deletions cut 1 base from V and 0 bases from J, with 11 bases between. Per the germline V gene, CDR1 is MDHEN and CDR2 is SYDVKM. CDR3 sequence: CASSLLGVYSTDTQYF. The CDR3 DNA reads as TGTGCCAGCAGTTTATTGGGCGTATACAGCACAGATACGCAGTATTTT.

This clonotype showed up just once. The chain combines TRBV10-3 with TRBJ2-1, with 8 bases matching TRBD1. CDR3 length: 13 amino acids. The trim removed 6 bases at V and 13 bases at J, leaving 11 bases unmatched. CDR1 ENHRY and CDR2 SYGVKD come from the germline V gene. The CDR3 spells CAIRGQGQETQFF. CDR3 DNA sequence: TGTGCCATCAGAGGACAGGGCCAAGAGACCCAGTTCTTC.

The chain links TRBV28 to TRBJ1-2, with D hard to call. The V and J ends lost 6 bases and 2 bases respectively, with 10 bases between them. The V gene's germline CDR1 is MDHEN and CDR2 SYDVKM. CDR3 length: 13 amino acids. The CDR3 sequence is CASRRKGNYGYTF. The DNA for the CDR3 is TGTGCCAGCAGGCGCAAGGGAAACTATGGCTACACCTTC.

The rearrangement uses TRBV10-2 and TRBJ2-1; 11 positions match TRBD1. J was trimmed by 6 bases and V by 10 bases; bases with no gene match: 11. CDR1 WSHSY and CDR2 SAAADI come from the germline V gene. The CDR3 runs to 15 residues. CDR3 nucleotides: TGCGCCACTTTTCCGGGACAGGGGGTAAGCAATGAGCAGTTCTTC. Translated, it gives CATFPGQGVSNEQFF.

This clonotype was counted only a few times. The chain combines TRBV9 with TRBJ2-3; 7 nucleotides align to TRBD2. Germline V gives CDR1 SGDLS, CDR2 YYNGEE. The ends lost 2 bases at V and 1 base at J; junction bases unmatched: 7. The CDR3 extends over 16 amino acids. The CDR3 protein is CASSVLERGGTDTQYF. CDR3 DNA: TGTGCCAGCAGCGTCCTCGAGCGGGGAGGCACAGATACGCAGTATTTT. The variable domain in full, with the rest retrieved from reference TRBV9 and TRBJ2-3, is DSGVTQTPKHLITATGQRVTLRCSPRSGDLSVYWYQQSLDQGLQFLIQYYNGEERAKGNILERFSAQQFPDLHSELNLSSLELGDSALYFCASSVLERGGTDTQYFGPGTRLTVL.

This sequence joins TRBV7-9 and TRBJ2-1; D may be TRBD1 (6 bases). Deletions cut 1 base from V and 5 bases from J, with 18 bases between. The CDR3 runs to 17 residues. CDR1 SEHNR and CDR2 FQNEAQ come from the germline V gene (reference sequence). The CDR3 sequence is CASSLGLRGRRDNEQFF. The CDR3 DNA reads TGTGCCAGCAGCTTAGGCCTCAGGGGACGAAGAGACAATGAGCAGTTCTTC. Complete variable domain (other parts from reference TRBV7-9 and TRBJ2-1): DTGVSQNPRHKITKRGQNVTFRCDPISEHNRLYWYRQTLGQGPEFLTYFQNEAQLEKSRLLSDRFSAERPKGSFSTLEIQRTEQGDSAMYLCASSLGLRGRRDNEQFFGPGTRLTVL.

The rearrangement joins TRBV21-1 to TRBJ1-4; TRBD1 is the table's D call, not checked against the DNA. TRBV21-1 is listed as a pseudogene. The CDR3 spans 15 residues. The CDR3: CASSNRDRGTEKLFF. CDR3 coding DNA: TGTGCCAGCAGCAACCGGGACAGGGGCACTGAAAAACTGTTTTTT.

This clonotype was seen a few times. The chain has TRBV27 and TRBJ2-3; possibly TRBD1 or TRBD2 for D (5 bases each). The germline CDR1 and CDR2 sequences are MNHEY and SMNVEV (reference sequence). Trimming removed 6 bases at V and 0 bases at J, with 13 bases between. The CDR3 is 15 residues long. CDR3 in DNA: TGTGCCAGCAGGCCGGGGACCTCTAGCACAGATACGCAGTATTTT. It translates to CASRPGTSSTDTQYF.

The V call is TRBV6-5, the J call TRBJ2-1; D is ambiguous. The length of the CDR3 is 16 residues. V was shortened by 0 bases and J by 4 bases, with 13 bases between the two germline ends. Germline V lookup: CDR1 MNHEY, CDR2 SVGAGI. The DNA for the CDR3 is TGTGCCAGCAGTTACTCTTCCCAGATGGGGTACAATGAGCAGTTCTTC. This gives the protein CASSYSSQMGYNEQFF.

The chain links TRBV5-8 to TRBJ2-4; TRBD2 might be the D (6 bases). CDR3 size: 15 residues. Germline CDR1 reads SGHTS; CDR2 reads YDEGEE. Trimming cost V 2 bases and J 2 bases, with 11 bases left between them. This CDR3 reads CASSLYLAPKNIQYF. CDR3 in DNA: TGTGCCAGCAGCTTATACCTAGCGCCCAAAAACATTCAGTACTTC. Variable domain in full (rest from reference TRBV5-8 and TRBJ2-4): EAGVTQSPTHLIKTRGQQATLRCSPISGHTSVYWYQQALGLGLQFLLWYDEGEERNRGNFPPRFSGRQFPNYSSELNVNALELEDSALYLCASSLYLAPKNIQYFGAGTRLSVL.